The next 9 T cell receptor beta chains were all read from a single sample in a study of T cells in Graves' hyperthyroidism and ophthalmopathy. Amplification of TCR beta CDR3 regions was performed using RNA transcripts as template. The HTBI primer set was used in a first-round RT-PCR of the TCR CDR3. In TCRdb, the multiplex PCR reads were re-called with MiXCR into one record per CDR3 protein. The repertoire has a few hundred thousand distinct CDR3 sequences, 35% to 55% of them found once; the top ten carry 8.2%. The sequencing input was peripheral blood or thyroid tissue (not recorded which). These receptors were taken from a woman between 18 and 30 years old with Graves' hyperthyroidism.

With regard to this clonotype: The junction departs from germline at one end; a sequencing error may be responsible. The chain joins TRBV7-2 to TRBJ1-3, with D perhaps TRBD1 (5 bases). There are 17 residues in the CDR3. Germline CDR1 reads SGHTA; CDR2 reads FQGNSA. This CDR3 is CASSLEGVSTEGNTMYF. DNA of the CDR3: TGTGCCAGCAGCCTCGAGGGAGTTTCGACAGAAGGAAACACCATGTATTTT.

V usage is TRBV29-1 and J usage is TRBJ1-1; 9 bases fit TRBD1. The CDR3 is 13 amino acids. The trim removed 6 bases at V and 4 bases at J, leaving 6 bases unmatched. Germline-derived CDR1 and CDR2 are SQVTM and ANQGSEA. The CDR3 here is CSVRQGGGTEAFF. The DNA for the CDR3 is TGCAGCGTCCGACAGGGGGGGGGCACTGAAGCTTTCTTT.

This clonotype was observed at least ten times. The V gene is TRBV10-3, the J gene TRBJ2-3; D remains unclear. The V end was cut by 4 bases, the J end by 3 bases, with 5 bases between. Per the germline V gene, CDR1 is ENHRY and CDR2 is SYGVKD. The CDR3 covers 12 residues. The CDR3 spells CAISVGTDTQYF. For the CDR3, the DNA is TGTGCCATCAGTGTCGGGACAGATACGCAGTATTTT.

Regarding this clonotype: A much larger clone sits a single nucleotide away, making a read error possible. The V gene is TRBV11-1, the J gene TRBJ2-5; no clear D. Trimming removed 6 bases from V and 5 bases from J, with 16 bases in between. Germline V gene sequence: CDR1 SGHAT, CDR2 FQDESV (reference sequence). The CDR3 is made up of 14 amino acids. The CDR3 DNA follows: TGTGCCAGCAGTCCCTGGACCACCAAGGAGACCCAGTACTTC. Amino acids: CASSPWTTKETQYF.

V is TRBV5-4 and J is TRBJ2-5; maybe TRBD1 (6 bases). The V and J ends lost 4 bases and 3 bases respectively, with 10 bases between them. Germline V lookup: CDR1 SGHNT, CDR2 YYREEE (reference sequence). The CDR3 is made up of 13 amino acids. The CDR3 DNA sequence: TGTGCCAGCAGCAGGACAGAGGAAGAGACCCAGTACTTC. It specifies CASSRTEEETQYF.

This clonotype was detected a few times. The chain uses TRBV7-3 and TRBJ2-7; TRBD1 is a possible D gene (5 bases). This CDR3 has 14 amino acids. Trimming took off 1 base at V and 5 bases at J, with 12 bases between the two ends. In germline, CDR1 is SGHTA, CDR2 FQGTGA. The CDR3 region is CASSLSQGLNEQYF. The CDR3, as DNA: TGTGCCAGCAGCTTAAGTCAGGGCCTGAACGAGCAGTACTTC.

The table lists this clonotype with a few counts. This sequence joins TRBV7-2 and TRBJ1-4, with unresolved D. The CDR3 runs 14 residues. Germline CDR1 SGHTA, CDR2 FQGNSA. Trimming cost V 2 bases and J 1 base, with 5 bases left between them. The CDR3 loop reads CASSLFGTNEKLFF. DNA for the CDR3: TGTGCCAGCAGCTTATTCGGAACTAATGAAAAACTGTTTTTT.

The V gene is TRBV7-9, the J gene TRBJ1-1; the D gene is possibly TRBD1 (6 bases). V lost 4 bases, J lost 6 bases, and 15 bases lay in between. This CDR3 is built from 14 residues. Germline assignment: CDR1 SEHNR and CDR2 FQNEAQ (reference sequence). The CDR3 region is CASSSGDLGAEAFF. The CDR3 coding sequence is TGTGCCAGCAGCTCAGGGGACCTGGGGGCTGAAGCTTTCTTT.

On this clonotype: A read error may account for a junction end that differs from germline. The CDR3 DNA is TGTGCCAGCACCCCCGAGCCGGAAAACTATGGCTACACCTTC. Its protein product is CASTPEPENYGYTF. The chain recombines TRBV10-2 with TRBJ1-2; no clear D gene. Germline V gene data show CDR1 as WSHSY and CDR2 as SAAADI. CDR3 length: 14 amino acids.